This TCR beta chain was sequenced during a study of OX40 agonist ivuxolimab in advanced cancers. In regard to this clone: As yet, its antigen is unknown.

Using immunoSEQ multiplex PCR, the repertoire was profiled, and TCRdb retains in-frame clones only, with some absent. This repertoire shows 30,000 or so clones, 82% found once; its top ten account for about a fifth. Germline CDR1 is SGHTA and CDR2 is FQGNSA. The junction had 5 bases not matched to a gene; V was cut back by 5 bases and J by 7 bases. The CDR3 extends over 14 amino acids. The study, taken as a whole, reports: CD4+ T cells averaged fewer expanded clones than CD8+ T cells.

The source was CD4+ or CD8+ T cells sorted from blood, collected in a trial of the OX40 agonist ivuxolimab. This receptor was taken from an adult with an advanced solid tumor such as melanoma, head and neck, liver or kidney cancer. The genes are TRBV7-2 and TRBJ1-4, with 9 bases that match TRBD1. The CDR3 bases are TGTGCCAGCAGCCACACAGGGGGCTTTGAAAAACTGTTTTTT. Translated, it gives CASSHTGGFEKLFF.